Listed here are 18 T cell receptor beta chains from one sample, sequenced in a study of T cells in Graves' hyperthyroidism and ophthalmopathy. TCR beta CDR3 region amplification was performed from RNA transcripts. The primer set for the first-round RT-PCR of the TCR CDR3 was HTBI. MiXCR was run by TCRdb on the multiplex PCR reads, yielding one entry per CDR3 protein. The sample comprises 700,000 to 850,000 distinct CDR3 sequences, over 35% of which are singletons, and 30% to 40% rests with the top ten. The sequenced sample was blood. These receptors originate from a woman aged 40 to 50 with Graves' hyperthyroidism.

This clonotype was observed a handful of times. The chain recombines TRBV7-2 with TRBJ1-1, with D unclear. Trimming shortened V by 4 bases and J by 3 bases, and 12 bases separated the two germline ends. This CDR3 spans 14 amino acids. Germline V lookup: CDR1 SGHTA, CDR2 FQGNSA. The CDR3 sequence: CASSSTRGDTEAFF. Written as DNA, the CDR3 is TGTGCCAGCAGCTCCACCCGGGGTGACACTGAAGCTTTCTTT. The full variable domain, rest sourced from reference TRBV7-2 and TRBJ1-1, is GAGVSQSPSNKVTEKGKDVELRCDPISGHTALYWYRQSLGQGLEFLIYFQGNSAPDKSGLPSDRFSAERTGGSVSTLTIQRTQQEDSAVYLCASSSTRGDTEAFFGQGTRLTVV.

This clonotype turned up a few times. The V gene is TRBV12-3 or TRBV12-4, the J gene TRBJ1-5; TRBD1 agrees at 8 bases. This CDR3 spans 16 amino acids. V gave up 5 bases and J gave up 4 bases; unmatched junction bases: 10. The chain's CDR3 is CASSTAGQGQNQPQHF. CDR3 sequence (DNA): TGTGCCAGCAGTACCGCAGGACAGGGACAAAATCAGCCCCAGCATTTT.

Only a few counts were recorded for this clonotype. The V gene is TRBV24-1, the J gene TRBJ1-1; D is unclear. V dropped 2 bases and J dropped 1 base, with 4 bases sitting between them. Germline CDR1 reads KGHDR; CDR2 reads SFDVKD. The CDR3 has 13 amino acids. The CDR3 DNA reads as TGTGCCACCAGTGATTCGGAGAACACTGAAGCTTTCTTT. It yields the protein CATSDSENTEAFF.

The V and J genes are TRBV4-3 and TRBJ2-5; D gene uncertain. Germline V gene data show CDR1 as LGHNA and CDR2 as YSLEER. The CDR3 contains 15 residues. Trimming stripped 0 bases from V and 1 base from J, with 9 bases between. CDR3 DNA: TGCGCCAGCAGCCAAGATCTAAACAGCCAAGAGACCCAGTACTTC. It specifies CASSQDLNSQETQYF.

V and J are TRBV4-1 and TRBJ2-7; the D gene is possibly TRBD1 (5 bases). Germline-derived CDR1 and CDR2 are MGHRA and YSYEKL. The CDR3 is made up of 13 amino acids. Trimming removed 2 bases at V and 7 bases at J, with 12 bases between. CDR3 sequence reads: CASSQPRVKEQYF. In nucleotides, the CDR3 is TGCGCCAGCAGCCAACCCAGGGTTAAGGAGCAGTACTTC.

V is TRBV29-1 and J is TRBJ2-7; 8 bases agree with TRBD1. CDR1 SQVTM and CDR2 ANQGSEA come from the germline V gene. The V gene end was trimmed by 3 bases and the J gene end by 4 bases; junction bases not matched to a gene: 5. This CDR3 has 13 residues. CDR3 in amino acids: CSVEKDRAYEQYF. DNA for the CDR3: TGCAGCGTTGAGAAGGACAGGGCTTACGAGCAGTACTTC.

The V gene is TRBV12-3 or TRBV12-4, the J gene TRBJ2-5; D is unclear. V lost 2 bases, J lost 4 bases, and 17 bases lay in between. This CDR3 contains 16 residues. The CDR3 DNA follows: TGTGCCAGCAGTTTAACATACGACCCGCGTGTAGAGACCCAGTACTTC. Amino acid sequence: CASSLTYDPRVETQYF.

This clonotype has at least ten counts. V gene TRBV19 combines with J gene TRBJ1-1, with D possibly TRBD1 on 6 matching bases. The V and J ends lost 5 bases and 4 bases respectively, with 17 bases between them. Per the germline V gene, CDR1 is LNHDA and CDR2 is SQIVND (reference sequence). The CDR3 totals 15 residues. Here the CDR3 DNA reads TGTGCCAGTAGTCGACGTAGGACAGTTGGCACTGAAGCTTTCTTT. Amino acids: CASSRRRTVGTEAFF.

This clonotype was seen many times. The CDR3 protein is CAISVGQLNQPQHF. For the CDR3, the DNA is TGTGCCATCAGTGTAGGACAGTTAAATCAGCCCCAGCATTTT. The chain links TRBV10-3 to TRBJ1-5, with D tentatively TRBD1 (6 bases). The CDR3 totals 14 residues. The V and J ends lost 4 bases and 4 bases respectively, with 11 bases between them. Per germline, CDR1 ENHRY and CDR2 SYGVKD.

Many counts were recorded for this clonotype. Germline and junction disagree at one end, which may indicate a read error. The chain is built from TRBV5-1 and TRBJ1-5, with D perhaps matching TRBD1 (5 bases). This CDR3 spans 15 amino acids. The germline CDR1 and CDR2 sequences are SGHRS and YFSETQ. CDR3 region: CASSLAGNSNQPQHF. In DNA, the CDR3 is TGTGCCAGCAGCTTAGCAGGGAATAGCAATCAGCCCCAGCATTTT.

This chain joins TRBV7-2 and TRBJ1-1; TRBD1 might be the D (6 bases). The CDR3 consists of 15 residues. Trimming took off 5 bases at V and 1 base at J, with 14 bases between the two ends. Germline V gene sequence: CDR1 SGHTA, CDR2 FQGNSA. CDR3 bases: TGTGCCAGCAGCACCTTAGGACAGCCGAACACTGAAGCTTTCTTT. Protein sequence: CASSTLGQPNTEAFF.

This clonotype showed up many times. CDR3 nucleotides: TGTGCCAGCAGTTACCGGACAGGGCACTATGGCTACACCTTC. This codes for CASSYRTGHYGYTF. The J gene is TRBJ1-2, the V gene TRBV6-6; 8 nucleotides agree with TRBD1. Looked up from germline, CDR1 is MNHNY and CDR2 is SVGAGI (reference sequence). The CDR3 runs to 14 residues. Germline trimming cut 2 bases from V and 3 bases from J; bases unmatched to any gene: 2.

This clonotype has a handful of counts. The rearrangement links TRBV6-5 to TRBJ1-2; TRBD1 is a possible D gene (6 bases). This CDR3 spans 12 amino acids. V shed 8 bases and J shed 6 bases, with 13 bases lying between them. The germline gives CDR1 MNHEY, CDR2 SVGAGI. CDR3 nucleotide sequence: TGTGCCAGCTTCCACAAGGGGGATGGCTACACCTTC. It is translated as CASFHKGDGYTF.

The chain joins TRBV30 to TRBJ1-3, with TRBD1 matching over 8 bases. This CDR3 comprises 15 residues. Germline V CDR1 and CDR2: GTSNPN, SVGIG (reference sequence). V was clipped by 3 bases and J by 1 base; unmatched bases: 5. CDR3 amino acids: CAWRLQGVSGNTIYF. The DNA of the CDR3 is TGTGCCTGGAGACTACAGGGGGTATCTGGAAACACCATATATTTT.

The chain is built from TRBV10-3 and TRBJ1-5; D is uncertain. This CDR3 is 12 amino acids long. The ends were cut back, 10 bases at V and 7 bases at J, with 14 bases in the middle. Per the germline V gene, CDR1 is ENHRY and CDR2 is SYGVKD. CDR3 region: CATRGVGQPQHF. DNA for the CDR3: TGTGCCACCAGAGGAGTGGGACAGCCCCAGCATTTT.

This rearrangement joins TRBV15 to TRBJ1-2, with 9 bases identical to TRBD1. Germline lookup yields CDR1 LNHNV and CDR2 YYDKDF (reference sequence). V dropped 3 bases and J dropped 4; count of bases not matched to a gene: 9. The length of the CDR3 is 16 residues. CDR3 sequence reads: CATSSSTGGRSYGYTF. In DNA, the CDR3 is TGTGCCACCAGCAGTTCTACAGGGGGCAGAAGCTATGGCTACACCTTC.

This clonotype was seen more than once but under ten times. The chain has TRBV12-3 or TRBV12-4 and TRBJ1-2; no clear D gene. The CDR3 runs 13 residues. Trimming pared 5 bases from V and 7 bases from J, leaving 14 bases between. The CDR3 DNA follows: TGTGCCAGCAGTGAAAGGAGGTCCGGTGGCTACACCTTC. Protein: CASSERRSGGYTF.

The chain couples TRBV6-5 to TRBJ1-2, with unresolved D. The CDR3 consists of 13 residues. V lost 2 bases and J 6 bases, leaving 10 bases between the germline ends. Germline loops: CDR1 MNHEY, CDR2 SVGAGI. The CDR3 DNA sequence: TGTGCCAGCAGTTACGAGGATTTCAATGGCTACACCTTC. Amino acid sequence: CASSYEDFNGYTF.